Below, 32 T cell receptor beta chains from the same sample are listed, as sequenced in a study of T cell responses to AZD1222 COVID-19 vaccine. Using immunoSEQ multiplex PCR, the repertoire was profiled, and TCRdb retains in-frame clones only, with some absent. The repertoire includes around 86,000 clones, 90% of them detected once, and more than 7.5% sits in the top ten. This specimen was peripheral blood, taken on day 0 of AZD1222 vaccination. Receptors originate from an adult in good health.

In this sample, this clone turned up once. The rearrangement links TRBV20-1 to TRBJ1-1; D is uncertain. The V end was cut by 2 bases, the J end by 6 bases, with 7 bases between. Germline CDR1 reads DFQATT; CDR2 reads SNEGSKA (reference sequence). The CDR3 has 11 amino acids. This chain's CDR3 is CSARPGAEAFF. The DNA for the CDR3 is TGCAGTGCTAGACCCGGGGCTGAAGCTTTCTTT.

Remarks on this clone: This sample includes further DNA sequences coding for the same CDR3. The CDR3 DNA sequence: TGTGCCAGCAGCTTAGGGACCGGGGAGCTGTTTTTT. Translation: CASSLGTGELFF. The chain combines TRBV7-3 with TRBJ2-2; no reliable D call. V dropped 2 bases and J dropped 5 bases, with 3 bases sitting between them. There are 12 residues in the CDR3. The germline V gene encodes CDR1 SGHTA and CDR2 FQGTGA.

The chain employs TRBV10-3 and TRBJ2-3; 15 bases are shared with TRBD2. The CDR3 totals 16 residues. The J segment lost 5 bases and the V segment lost 3 bases, leaving 3 bases of the junction unmatched. In germline, CDR1 is ENHRY, CDR2 SYGVKD. The CDR3 bases are TGTGCCATCAGTGAACCGGGACTAGCGGGGGGAGATACGCAGTATTTT. Translated, it gives CAISEPGLAGGDTQYF.

The genes are TRBV9 and TRBJ2-1; 10 nucleotides line up with TRBD1. CDR1 and CDR2 (germline): SGDLS, YYNGEE. V lost 4 bases to trimming and J lost 8 bases; unmatched junction nucleotides: 12. CDR3 length: 16 residues. DNA for the CDR3: TGTGCCAGCAGCCAGTCCGGGACAGGGGTTGTCGATGAGCAGTTCTTC. This encodes CASSQSGTGVVDEQFF.

This chain connects TRBV3-1 (or the pseudogene TRBV3-2) to TRBJ2-7, with D maybe TRBD1 (6 bases). Deletions cut 2 bases from V and 3 bases from J, with 14 bases between. The CDR3 loop spans 15 amino acids. Germline CDR1 reads LGHDT; CDR2 reads YNNKEL (reference sequence). CDR3 protein: CASSQRVEGGYEQYF. Here the CDR3 DNA reads TGTGCCAGCAGCCAACGCGTGGAAGGGGGCTACGAGCAGTACTTC.

The genes are TRBV19 and TRBJ1-5; 8 bases agree with TRBD1. CDR1 and CDR2 from the germline V gene are LNHDA and SQIVND (reference sequence). With 6 bases clipped from V and 1 base from J, the junction kept 5 bases outside the gene matches. The CDR3 sequence is 15 residues long. CDR3 nucleotides: TGTGCCAGTAGGAAAGACAGGGGCAGCAATCAGCCCCAGCATTTT. The encoded protein is CASRKDRGSNQPQHF. Variable domain in full (rest from reference TRBV19 and TRBJ1-5): DGGITQSPKYLFRKEGQNVTLSCEQNLNHDAMYWYRQDPGQGLRLIYYSQIVNDFQKGDIAEGYSVSREKKESFPLTVTSAQKNPTAFYLCASRKDRGSNQPQHFGDGTRLSIL.

The V call is TRBV5-4, the J call TRBJ2-7, with 8 bases lining up with TRBD1. The CDR3 contains 15 residues. After removal of 4 bases from V and 7 bases from J, the junction contained 13 bases not matched to a gene. Per the germline V gene, CDR1 is SGHNT and CDR2 is YYREEE (reference sequence). CDR3 bases: TGTGCCAGCAGCCCCACAGCGGACAGGGTGGGAGAGCAGTACTTC. This encodes CASSPTADRVGEQYF. The variable domain in full, completed from reference TRBV5-4 and TRBJ2-7, reads ETGVTQSPTHLIKTRGQQVTLRCSSQSGHNTVSWYQQALGQGPQFIFQYYREEENGRGNFPPRFSGLQFPNYSSELNVNALELDDSALYLCASSPTADRVGEQYFGPGTRLTVT.

This clone was picked up one time. This rearrangement joins TRBV7-2 to TRBJ2-3, with 8 bases that match TRBD1. The CDR3 sequence is 15 residues long. The V and J ends lost 5 bases and 1 base, in that order; junction bases with no gene match: 5. The germline CDR1 and CDR2 sequences are SGHTA and FQGNSA. The CDR3 nucleotides read TGTGCCAGCAGCCCGGACAGGGTCGGCACAGATACGCAGTATTTT. Its protein is CASSPDRVGTDTQYF.

The rearrangement uses TRBV7-2 and TRBJ2-7; TRBD2 agrees at 13 bases. The germline CDR1 and CDR2 sequences are SGHTA and FQGNSA. The trim removed 7 bases at V and 4 bases at J, leaving 10 bases unmatched. The CDR3 is 16 amino acids. The CDR3 DNA is TGTGCCAGCACCCTATCCGGGACTAGCGGGGTATACGAGCAGTACTTC. This translates into CASTLSGTSGVYEQYF.

This sequence joins TRBV2 and TRBJ1-5; TRBD1 agrees at 7 bases. With V trimmed by 2 bases and J by 7 bases, 5 bases remained unmatched. The germline V gene encodes CDR1 SNHLY and CDR2 FYNNEI. The CDR3 consists of 14 residues. DNA of the CDR3: TGTGCCAGCAGTGAACGACAGGGTAACCAGCCCCAGCATTTT. Protein product: CASSERQGNQPQHF.

The genes are TRBV6-2 or TRBV6-3 and TRBJ1-6; possible D gene TRBD1, 6 bases. Germline assignment: CDR1 MNHEY and CDR2 SVGEGT. V dropped 6 bases and J dropped 9 bases, with 18 bases sitting between them. This CDR3 comprises 15 residues. CDR3 bases: TGTGCCAGCAGCCTCGTCAGGGGCGAGGTTTCACCCCTCCACTTT. Translation: CASSLVRGEVSPLHF.

The chain has TRBV6-2 or TRBV6-3 and TRBJ1-5; possible D gene TRBD1, 5 bases. Trimming cost V 6 bases and J 13 bases, with 13 bases left between them. CDR1 and CDR2 from the germline V gene are MNHEY and SVGEGT. The CDR3 consists of 11 residues. Here the CDR3 reads CASSHMGGQHF. The CDR3 nucleotides are TGTGCCAGCAGCCACATGGGGGGACAGCATTTT.

This chain links TRBV7-9 with TRBJ1-4; D unresolved. The germline V and J ends were trimmed by 1 base and 0 bases, with 6 bases remaining between them. Germline V lookup: CDR1 SEHNR, CDR2 FQNEAQ (reference sequence). The CDR3 consists of 15 residues. The CDR3 sequence is CASSLGRSTNEKLFF. The CDR3 DNA sequence: TGTGCCAGCAGCTTAGGGCGGTCAACTAATGAAAAACTGTTTTTT.

The chain has TRBV7-2 and TRBJ2-1; 13 nucleotides agree with TRBD2. The CDR3 contains 18 residues. V shed 4 bases, J shed 8 bases, and the junction held 14 bases outside the gene matches. The germline gives CDR1 SGHTA, CDR2 FQGNSA. CDR3 nucleotides: TGTGCCAGCAGCTCGAGGGGCTTAACTAGCGGGGGGGCGTATGAGCAGTTCTTC. Encoded protein: CASSSRGLTSGGAYEQFF. Drawing the rest from reference TRBV7-2 and TRBJ2-1, the complete variable domain is GAGVSQSPSNKVTEKGKDVELRCDPISGHTALYWYRQSLGQGLEFLIYFQGNSAPDKSGLPSDRFSAERTGGSVSTLTIQRTQQEDSAVYLCASSSRGLTSGGAYEQFFGPGTRLTVL.

The rearrangement links TRBV11-3 to TRBJ2-1, with D perhaps TRBD1 or TRBD2 (5 bases each). V was clipped by 8 bases and J by 7 bases, with 15 bases between them. This CDR3 has 13 residues. Germline CDR1 is SGHNT and CDR2 is YENEEA. The CDR3 sequence: CASRGGVRNEQFF. DNA for the CDR3: TGTGCCAGCCGGGGCGGAGTACGGAATGAGCAGTTCTTC.

This clone occurred once. The J gene is TRBJ2-7, the V gene TRBV27; D unresolved. CDR3 length equals 14 residues. Per the germline V gene, CDR1 is MNHEY and CDR2 is SMNVEV (reference sequence). V lost 2 bases, J lost 3 bases, and 11 bases lay in between. This chain's CDR3 is CASSLRGGYYEQYF. CDR3 DNA sequence: TGTGCCAGCAGTTTACGCGGCGGATACTACGAGCAGTACTTC.

This clone was recorded once. The V and J genes are TRBV20-1 and TRBJ2-7; D not resolved. The CDR3 is made up of 11 amino acids. Germline CDR1 is DFQATT and CDR2 is SNEGSKA (reference sequence). V was clipped by 8 bases and J by 5 bases, with 13 bases between them. CDR3: CSTPGANEQYF. For the CDR3, the DNA is TGCAGTACTCCGGGTGCCAACGAGCAGTACTTC.

This rearrangement joins TRBV3-1 (or the pseudogene TRBV3-2) to TRBJ2-2; D assignment may be TRBD1 or TRBD2 (5 bases each). Germline V gives CDR1 LGHDT, CDR2 YNNKEL (reference sequence). The CDR3 sequence is 14 residues long. V lost 4 bases to trimming and J lost 9 bases, with 15 bases between them. CDR3 residues: CASSPRGDRRELFF. The CDR3 DNA is TGTGCCAGCAGCCCCCGAGGGGACCGACGGGAGCTGTTTTTT.

In nucleotides, the CDR3 is TGCGCCAGCAGCCCCTGGCACAGGTCGGGCTCGGGGGATGAGCAGTTCTTC. It translates to CASSPWHRSGSGDEQFF. The J gene is TRBJ2-1, the V gene TRBV4-3, with D tentatively TRBD2 (6 bases). Trimming removed 4 bases at V and 8 bases at J, with 24 bases between. The CDR3 runs 17 residues. Germline V CDR1 and CDR2: LGHNA, YSLEER.

V usage is TRBV9 and J usage is TRBJ1-5; 8 bases are shared with TRBD1. V shed 0 bases, J shed 8 bases, and the junction held 7 bases outside the gene matches. The CDR3 sequence is 15 residues long. From germline, CDR1 is SGDLS and CDR2 YYNGEE. The CDR3 sequence: CASSVGGQEGEPQHF. The CDR3 DNA is TGTGCCAGCAGCGTAGGGGGACAGGAAGGGGAGCCCCAGCATTTT.

The chain is built from TRBV19 and TRBJ1-2, with TRBD1 matching over 7 bases. Germline CDR1 LNHDA, CDR2 SQIVND (reference sequence). CDR3 size: 16 residues. The V and J ends lost 3 bases and 3 bases, in that order; junction bases with no gene match: 10. The CDR3 coding sequence is TGTGCCAGTAGTATCCGAGGGACAGAGAATTACTATGGCTACACCTTC. It encodes CASSIRGTENYYGYTF.

The chain employs TRBV6-5 and TRBJ2-5; TRBD2 matches at 10 bases. This CDR3 comprises 15 residues. After removal of 6 bases from V and 5 bases from J, the junction contained 9 bases not matched to a gene. Germline V lookup: CDR1 MNHEY, CDR2 SVGAGI. The CDR3 spells CASRLSGGAAETQYF. The CDR3, as DNA: TGTGCCAGCAGACTCAGCGGGGGGGCAGCGGAGACCCAGTACTTC.

The chain carries TRBV5-8 and TRBJ1-5, with TRBD1 matching 11 bases. Germline loops: CDR1 SGHTS, CDR2 YDEGEE. The CDR3 consists of 15 residues. V lost 0 bases to trimming and J lost 11 bases; unmatched junction nucleotides: 7. As DNA, the CDR3 is TGTGCCAGCAGCTTGGGGGACAGGGGGATTAAGTCCCAGCATTTT. It codes for CASSLGDRGIKSQHF.

The V gene is TRBV7-9, the J gene TRBJ1-4; tentative D call: TRBD1 (6 bases). From germline, CDR1 is SEHNR and CDR2 FQNEAQ (reference sequence). V dropped 5 bases and J dropped 7 bases, with 17 bases sitting between them. This CDR3 region has 15 residues. The CDR3, as DNA: TGTGCCAGCAGCGAAGTCGGGGGCGGTCTTGAAAAACTGTTTTTT. This translates into CASSEVGGGLEKLFF.

Worth noting for this clone: The junction shows a germline mismatch at one end, possibly a read error. The chain links TRBV6-1 to TRBJ1-2, with D possibly being TRBD1 (5 bases). The germline gives CDR1 MNHNS, CDR2 SASEGT. The CDR3 spans 14 residues. CDR3 DNA sequence: TGTGCCAGCAGCGAAGGGGATTTGGCCTATGGCTACACCTTC. It is translated as CASSEGDLAYGYTF.

This chain links TRBV6-1 with TRBJ2-1; D is uncertain. V lost 1 base and J 9 bases, leaving 16 bases between the germline ends. There are 15 residues in the CDR3. CDR1 and CDR2 (germline): MNHNS, SASEGT. CDR3 in amino acids: CASSEVGEGLGEQFF. In nucleotides, the CDR3 is TGTGCCAGCAGTGAAGTAGGAGAAGGTCTGGGTGAGCAGTTCTTC.

Here the CDR3 DNA reads TGTGCCAGCAGTTATGAGGGGGAGAGTGGGAAACTGTTTTTT. Translation: CASSYEGESGKLFF. The genes are TRBV6-5 and TRBJ1-4; D perhaps matches TRBD1 (6 bases). The CDR3 is made up of 14 amino acids. From germline, CDR1 is MNHEY and CDR2 SVGAGI. V was trimmed by 3 bases and J by 11 bases, leaving 16 bases between them.

V is TRBV7-3 and J is TRBJ2-1; TRBD2 matches at 11 bases. The CDR3 is 16 residues long. The V segment lost 5 bases and the J segment 6 bases; nucleotides outside the gene matches: 9. The V gene's germline CDR1 is SGHTA and CDR2 FQGTGA. CDR3 sequence (DNA): TGTGCCAGCAGCCGTGACTCGACTAGCGGGGTCAATGAGCAGTTCTTC. Its protein is CASSRDSTSGVNEQFF.

This chain links TRBV5-5 with TRBJ2-7, with D possibly TRBD1 on 6 matching bases. Germline V CDR1 and CDR2: SGHKS, YYEKEE (reference sequence). The V end was cut by 7 bases, the J end by 3 bases, with 17 bases between. This CDR3 is built from 14 residues. CDR3 sequence (DNA): TGTGCCAGCCGCCCGAGACAGGACAGCTACGAGCAGTACTTC. It is translated as CASRPRQDSYEQYF.

V gene TRBV7-8 combines with J gene TRBJ1-5, with 7 bases identical to TRBD1. The CDR3 runs 14 residues. The germline CDR1 and CDR2 sequences are SGHVS and FQNEAQ. Trimming removed 6 bases from V and 2 bases from J; junction bases left unmatched: 4. DNA of the CDR3: TGTGCCAGCAGTCCAGACAGGGGCAATCAGCCCCAGCATTTT. Its protein product is CASSPDRGNQPQHF.

Regarding this clone: This sample includes further DNA sequences coding for the same CDR3. The chain combines TRBV5-1 with TRBJ1-1; D unresolved. V was trimmed by 0 bases and J by 1 base, leaving 7 bases between them. CDR1 SGHRS and CDR2 YFSETQ come from the germline V gene. CDR3 length: 14 residues. The chain's CDR3 is CASSLDRPNTEAFF. The CDR3, as DNA: TGCGCCAGCAGCTTGGACAGACCGAACACTGAAGCTTTCTTT.

The rearrangement joins TRBV5-6 to TRBJ2-1, with 9 bases lining up with TRBD2. V gave up 0 bases and J gave up 4 bases; unmatched junction bases: 14. The germline V gene has CDR1 SGHDT and CDR2 YYEEEE. There are 19 residues in the CDR3. DNA of the CDR3: TGTGCCAGCAGCTTGGCCAAGGCGAGCGGGGGGCCGGATTACAATGAGCAGTTCTTC. It specifies CASSLAKASGGPDYNEQFF.